This entry features one T cell receptor beta chain sequence. Its target is not known. This entry is derived from a study of T cells after yellow fever vaccination. Findings and caveats of the study: After the booster, 96% of CD4 and roughly nine tenths of CD8 primary-response clones were re-detected. From the bulk population, abundant clonotypes could contaminate and appear within FACS-sorted repertoires.

This CDR3 contains 13 residues. Germline CDR1 reads SNHLY; CDR2 reads FYNNEI. Deletions cut 8 bases from V and 8 bases from J, with 16 bases between. TCRdb re-derived calls from the 5' RACE reads in MiXCR, one entry per CDR3 protein. The sample has hundreds of thousands of distinct CDR3 sequences, approximately 3.9% seen once. Sequencing was performed on PBMCs, taken on the day of the yellow fever booster vaccination. The source of this sequence is a man aged 18 to 30 who received the YFV17D yellow fever vaccine. The chain carries TRBV2 and TRBJ2-1, with D uncertain. DNA of the CDR3: TGTGCCAGCCTACCTGAACGGGCCGATGAGCAGTTCTTC. Translation gives CASLPERADEQFF.